This T cell receptor (beta chain) came from a study of lymphopenia after photon versus proton radiotherapy. Study-level points and caveats: Only patients who died were analyzed for survival; proton advantage is unproven. After the lymphocyte nadir, photon-treated repertoires showed oligoclonal expansion, especially of CD8+ Temra cells. Proton therapy kept repertoires fairly stable, unlike photons, which gained effector/memory cells.

This CDR3 spans 15 amino acids. Trimming stripped 1 base from V and 0 bases from J, with 9 bases between. In germline, CDR1 is KGHSH, CDR2 LQKENI. To note about this clone: Its antigen is unknown.

Libraries were prepared by immunoSEQ multiplex PCR; TCRdb keeps only in-frame clonotypes and omits some of them. The table includes approximately 30,000 clones, over 85% detected once. The sequence was obtained from a woman aged 45-65 years with cholangiocarcinoma. This sample comprised peripheral blood, obtained from a patient treated with photon-based radiotherapy. This sequence joins TRBV18 and TRBJ1-1, with D unresolved. CDR3 amino acids: CASSPRIEMNTEAFF. DNA of the CDR3: TGTGCCAGCTCACCACGGATAGAGATGAACACTGAAGCTTTCTTT. The full variable domain, rest sourced from reference TRBV18 and TRBJ1-1, is NAGVMQNPRHLVRRRGQEARLRCSPMKGHSHVYWYRQLPEEGLKFMVYLQKENIIDESGMPKERFSAEFPKEGPSILRIQQVVRGDSAAYFCASSPRIEMNTEAFFGQGTRLTVV.